The clone carrying this T cell receptor beta chain has at least ten counts. What it binds is not known. RNA transcripts yielded amplified TCR beta CDR3 regions. HTBI primers were used for first-round RT-PCR of the TCR CDR3. Each CDR3 protein is one row after TCRdb ran MiXCR on the multiplex PCR reads. In the table there are around 760,000 distinct CDR3 sequences, roughly a third of which are singletons. Source material for PBMCs was around 10 ml fresh peripheral blood. CDR1 is SGHTA, CDR2 FQGNSA, per germline. Trimming removed 5 bases from V and 0 bases from J, with 7 bases in between. The CDR3 extends over 13 amino acids. This specimen comes from a study of T cells in Graves' hyperthyroidism and ophthalmopathy. Study-level points and caveats: Researchers report that a 13 V-J model separated ophthalmopathy from stable hyperthyroidism. The blood repertoire included most of the expanded thyroid clonotypes above 0.001.

The sample comprised blood. The J gene is TRBJ1-1, the V gene TRBV7-2; D remains unclear. The source of this sequence is a woman in her forties with Graves' hyperthyroidism. CDR3 loop: CASSNEMNTEAFF. The CDR3 DNA reads as TGTGCCAGCAGCAATGAGATGAACACTGAAGCTTTCTTT. Full variable domain (rest looked up from reference TRBV7-2 and TRBJ1-1): GAGVSQSPSNKVTEKGKDVELRCDPISGHTALYWYRQSLGQGLEFLIYFQGNSAPDKSGLPSDRFSAERTGGSVSTLTIQRTQQEDSAVYLCASSNEMNTEAFFGQGTRLTVV.